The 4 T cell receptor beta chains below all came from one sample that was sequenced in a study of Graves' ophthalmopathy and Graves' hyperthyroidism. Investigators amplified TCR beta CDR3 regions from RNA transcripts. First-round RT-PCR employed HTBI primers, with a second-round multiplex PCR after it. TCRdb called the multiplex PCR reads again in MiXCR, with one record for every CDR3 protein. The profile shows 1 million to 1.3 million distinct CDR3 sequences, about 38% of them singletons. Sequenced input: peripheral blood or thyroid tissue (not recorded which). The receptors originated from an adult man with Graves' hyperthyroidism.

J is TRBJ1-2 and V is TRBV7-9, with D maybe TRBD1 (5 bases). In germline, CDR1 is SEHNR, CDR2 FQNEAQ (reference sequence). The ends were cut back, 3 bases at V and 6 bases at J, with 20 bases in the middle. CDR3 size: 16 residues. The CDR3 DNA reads TGTGCCAGCAGCTTGGGTCACCAACAAGGGGACCATGGCTACACCTTC. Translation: CASSLGHQQGDHGYTF.

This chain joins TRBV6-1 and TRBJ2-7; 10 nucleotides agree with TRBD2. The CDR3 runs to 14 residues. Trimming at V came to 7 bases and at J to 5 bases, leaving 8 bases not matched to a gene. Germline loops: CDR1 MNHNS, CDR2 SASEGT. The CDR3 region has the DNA TGTGCCAGCAAGAATCTAGCGGGGGTCGACGAGCAGTACTTC. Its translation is CASKNLAGVDEQYF.

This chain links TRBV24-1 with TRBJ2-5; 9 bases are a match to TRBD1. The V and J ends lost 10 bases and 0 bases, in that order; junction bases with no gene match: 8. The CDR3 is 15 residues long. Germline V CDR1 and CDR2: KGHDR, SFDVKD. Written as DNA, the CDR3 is TGTGCCACGGGAACCGGGACAGGGTACCAAGAGACCCAGTACTTC. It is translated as CATGTGTGYQETQYF.

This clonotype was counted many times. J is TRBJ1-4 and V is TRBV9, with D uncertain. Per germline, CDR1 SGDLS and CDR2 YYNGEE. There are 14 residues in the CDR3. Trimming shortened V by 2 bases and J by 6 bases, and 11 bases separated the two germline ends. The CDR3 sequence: CASSVGIGYEKLFF. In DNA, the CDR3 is TGTGCCAGCAGCGTGGGTATAGGGTATGAAAAACTGTTTTTT. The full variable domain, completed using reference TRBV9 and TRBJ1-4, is DSGVTQTPKHLITATGQRVTLRCSPRSGDLSVYWYQQSLDQGLQFLIQYYNGEERAKGNILERFSAQQFPDLHSELNLSSLELGDSALYFCASSVGIGYEKLFFGSGTQLSVL.